This entry features one TCR beta chain sequence. Its antigen is still unknown. Within one base of it there is no much larger clone, and no base qualities were kept. Collaborating institutions collected whole blood in K2EDTA tubes following their own protocols. For TCRbeta analysis, collaborators shipped samples as frozen whole blood, isolated PBMCs, or DNA extracted from either of those sample types. This entry comes from a study of blood T cell repertoires in COVID-19 (TCRdb year 2020). In the study overall: Samples covering the acute and convalescent phases of COVID-19 were provided by collaborators in the United States, Italy and Spain. The samples were drawn from two sources: the first 160 participants of the ongoing ImmuneRACE study, and 1,200 or so subjects contributed by 6 global collaborators. The prospective study material was composed of cDNA or gDNA derived from T cells, B-cell-depleted T cells, or PBMCs. The repertoires were released in a freely available public database intended as a resource for research on the immune response to SARS-CoV-2. The dataset comprised deeply sampled blood TCRbeta repertoires from subjects exposed to, actively infected with, or recovered from COVID-19. Where available, HLA class I and class II types were taken from metadata supplied by the sample provider and were not determined by assay-based typing. The sample metadata nearly always contained a de-identified subject ID, COVID-19 status, age in years and sex.

The immunoSEQ Assay, a bias-controlled multiplex PCR, was used to amplify TCRbeta CDR3 regions from genomic DNA. The paper's processing steps were these. The number of nucleated cells in each sample was estimated by amplification of reference gene primers within the assay. To quantify the absolute abundance of each unique TCRbeta CDR3 rearrangement, sequence reads were collapsed and filtered. Productive Simpson clonality was computed per sample as the square root of Simpson's diversity index over productive rearrangements. TCRdb stores this immuneACCESS table with in-frame sequences only. Part of the clones is absent; in the studies checked, under half of the shortfall reflects unresolved V genes, and no reason is known for the rest. For V, J and clone size, that table is used; D and trimming come from the DNA. Across this sample there are some 69,000 clones, with roughly 89% seen only once. About 5% of the sample lies in the top ten.

The paper as a whole reports these results and caveats: How much clinical and demographic metadata was included differed by source and by participant, and the metadata was provided uncurated.

The source of this sequence is a woman aged 50 to 60 with active COVID-19. Input material: peripheral blood.

The bases read TGCGCCAGCAGCTTTGAGGGTAATTCACCCCTCCACTTT. It is translated as CASSFEGNSPLHF. The chain joins TRBV5-1 to TRBJ1-6; the D gene is unclear. CDR1 and CDR2 (SGHRS, YFSETQ) derive from the germline V gene. The CDR3 spans 13 residues, from the cysteine through the phenylalanine. The entry retains the CDR3 DNA only, 39 bases that are in frame from base 1. V is shortened by 2 bases, J by 6 bases, and the region joining them spans 6 bases.